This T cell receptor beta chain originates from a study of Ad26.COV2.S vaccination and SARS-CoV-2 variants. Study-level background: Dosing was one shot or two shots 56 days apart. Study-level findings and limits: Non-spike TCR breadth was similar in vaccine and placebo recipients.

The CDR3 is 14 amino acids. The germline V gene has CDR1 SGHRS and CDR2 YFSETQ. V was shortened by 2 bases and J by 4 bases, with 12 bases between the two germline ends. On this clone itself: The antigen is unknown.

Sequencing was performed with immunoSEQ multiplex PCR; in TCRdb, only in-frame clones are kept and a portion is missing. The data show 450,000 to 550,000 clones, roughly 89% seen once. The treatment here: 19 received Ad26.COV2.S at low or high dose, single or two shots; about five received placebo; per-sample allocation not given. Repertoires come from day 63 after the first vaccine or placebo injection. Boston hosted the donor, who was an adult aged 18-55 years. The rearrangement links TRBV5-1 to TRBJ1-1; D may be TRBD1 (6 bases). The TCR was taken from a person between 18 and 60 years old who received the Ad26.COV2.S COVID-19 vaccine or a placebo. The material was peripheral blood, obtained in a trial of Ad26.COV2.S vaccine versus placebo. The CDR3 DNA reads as TGCGCCAGCAGCTTTATAGGGGGTCGCACTGAAGCTTTCTTT. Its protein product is CASSFIGGRTEAFF.